This TCR beta chain originates from a study of cytomegalovirus exposure and HLA in healthy donors. V was clipped by 3 bases and J by 5 bases, with 13 bases between them. Looked up from germline, CDR1 is SQVTM and CDR2 is ANQGSEA. The CDR3 is 13 amino acids. The PCR ran on 60 Vbeta and 13 Jbeta primers. Profiled with immunoSEQ multiplex PCR; TCRdb holds only in-frame clones, not every one. The data show 150,000 to 200,000 clones, under 80% seen once. Whole-study results and caveats: Roughly uniform depth of sequencing across donors was assumed in presence/absence analyses.

In regard to this clone: Its antigen is still unknown.

Source material: PBMCs. The receptor was isolated from a woman in her 30s in good health and CMV-seropositive. V and J are TRBV29-1 and TRBJ2-5; D may be TRBD1 (6 bases). CDR3 DNA sequence: TGCAGCGTTGAGGGACAACTGCGGGAGACCCAGTACTTC. As protein: CSVEGQLRETQYF. The complete variable domain, with remaining parts taken from reference TRBV29-1 and TRBJ2-5, reads SAVISQKPSRDICQRGTSLTIQCQVDSQVTMMFWYRQQPGQSLTLIATANQGSEATYESGFVIDKFPISRPNLTFSTLTVSNMSPEDSSIYLCSVEGQLRETQYFGPGTRLLVL.